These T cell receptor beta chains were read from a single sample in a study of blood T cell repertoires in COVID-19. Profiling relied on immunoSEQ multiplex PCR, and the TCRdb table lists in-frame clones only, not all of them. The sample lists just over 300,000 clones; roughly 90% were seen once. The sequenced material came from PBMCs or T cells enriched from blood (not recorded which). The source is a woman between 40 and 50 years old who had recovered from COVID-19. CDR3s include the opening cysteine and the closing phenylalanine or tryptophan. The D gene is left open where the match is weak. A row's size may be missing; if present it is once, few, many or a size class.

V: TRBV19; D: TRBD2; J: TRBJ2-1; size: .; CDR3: CASSIEAGGPLNEQFF; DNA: TGTGCCAGTAGTATAGAAGCGGGAGGGCCGTTGAATGAGCAGTTCTTC
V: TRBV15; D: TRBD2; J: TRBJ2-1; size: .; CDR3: CATNLGLAGFNEQFF; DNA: TGTGCCACCAACCTCGGTCTAGCGGGATTCAATGAGCAGTTCTTC
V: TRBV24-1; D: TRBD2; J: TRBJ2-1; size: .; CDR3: CATSALLAGGHNEQFF; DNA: TGTGCCACCAGTGCCCTACTAGCGGGGGGGCACAATGAGCAGTTCTTC
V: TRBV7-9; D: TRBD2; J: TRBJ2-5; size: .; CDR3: CASSKGSGGYQETQYF; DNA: TGTGCCAGCAGCAAGGGCAGCGGGGGATACCAAGAGACCCAGTACTTC
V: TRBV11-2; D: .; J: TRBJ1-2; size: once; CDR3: CASSRGGVYTF; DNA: TGTGCCAGCAGCAGAGGGGGGGTGTACACCTTC
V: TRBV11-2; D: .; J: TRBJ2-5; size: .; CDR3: CASSLGGWVYQETQYF; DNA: TGTGCCAGCAGCTTAGGCGGCTGGGTGTACCAAGAGACCCAGTACTTC
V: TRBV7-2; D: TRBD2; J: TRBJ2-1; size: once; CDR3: CASRGGRSYNEQFF; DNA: TGTGCCAGCAGGGGAGGGCGCTCCTACAATGAGCAGTTCTTC
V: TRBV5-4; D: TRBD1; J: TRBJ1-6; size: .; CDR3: CASSLAGTGYSPLHF; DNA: TGTGCCAGCAGCTTAGCCGGGACAGGGTACTCACCCCTCCACTTT
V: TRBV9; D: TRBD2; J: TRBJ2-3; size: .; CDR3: CASSVSSGGNTDTQYF; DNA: TGTGCCAGCAGCGTCTCATCGGGGGGGAACACAGATACGCAGTATTTT
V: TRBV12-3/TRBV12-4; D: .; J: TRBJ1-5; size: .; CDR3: CASSLTAQHF; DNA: TGTGCCAGCAGTTTGACAGCCCAGCATTTT
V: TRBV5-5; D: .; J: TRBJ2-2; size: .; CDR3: CASSPGLSPTGELFF; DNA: TGTGCCAGCAGCCCAGGACTCTCTCCCACCGGGGAGCTGTTTTTT
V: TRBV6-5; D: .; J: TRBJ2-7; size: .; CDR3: CASSYSDRSDYEQYF; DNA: TGTGCCAGCAGTTACTCCGACAGGTCGGACTACGAGCAGTACTTC
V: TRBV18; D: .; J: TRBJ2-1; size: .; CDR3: CASSPPTVYNEQFF; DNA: TGTGCCAGCTCACCACCGACAGTCTACAATGAGCAGTTCTTC
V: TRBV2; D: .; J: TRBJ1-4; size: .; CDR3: CASTPLAPYGEKLFF; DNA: TGTGCCAGCACTCCCCTGGCACCTTATGGTGAAAAACTGTTTTTT